Following are 20 T cell receptor beta chains from one sample sequenced in a study of blood T cell repertoires in COVID-19. Data came from immunoSEQ multiplex PCR; TCRdb stores just in-frame clones and leaves some out. The data show approximately 170,000 clones, more than 70% seen once. The sample taken for sequencing was peripheral blood. These receptor sequences come from an older woman who had recovered from COVID-19.

The chain uses TRBV4-1 and TRBJ2-3, with D possibly TRBD1 on 5 matching bases. CDR1 is MGHRA, CDR2 YSYEKL, per germline. V was shortened by 0 bases and J by 6 bases, with 16 bases between the two germline ends. This CDR3 comprises 16 residues. The CDR3 region is CASSQEGQGSWDTQYF. CDR3 coding DNA: TGCGCCAGCAGCCAAGAAGGGCAGGGAAGTTGGGATACGCAGTATTTT.

The chain employs TRBV19 and TRBJ2-5, with 8 positions matching TRBD2. The trim removed 7 bases at V and 5 bases at J, leaving 9 bases unmatched. The CDR3 is 14 residues long. Germline V CDR1 and CDR2: LNHDA, SQIVND (reference sequence). The CDR3 protein is CASNPSGSSETQYF. DNA for the CDR3: TGTGCCAGTAACCCGAGCGGGAGCTCCGAGACCCAGTACTTC.

This sequence joins TRBV5-6 and TRBJ2-2; TRBD1 matches at 8 bases. The germline V gene has CDR1 SGHDT and CDR2 YYEEEE. J gave up 3 bases and V 4 bases, and 8 bases lay outside the gene matches. CDR3 length equals 16 residues. CDR3 residues: CASSPGQGGYTGELFF. The CDR3 coding sequence is TGTGCCAGCAGCCCTGGACAGGGCGGGTACACCGGGGAGCTGTTTTTT.

The J gene is TRBJ1-5, the V gene TRBV28; D remains ambiguous. Trimming took 6 bases from V and 4 from J, leaving 10 bases between them. Germline CDR1 reads MDHEN; CDR2 reads SYDVKM. CDR3 size: 13 residues. The CDR3 here is CASRVAGNQPQHF. The CDR3 DNA sequence: TGTGCCAGCAGAGTGGCGGGGAATCAGCCCCAGCATTTT. Supplemented by reference TRBV28 and TRBJ1-5, the full variable domain reads DVKVTQSSRYLVKRTGEKVFLECVQDMDHENMFWYRQDPGLGLRLIYFSYDVKMKEKGDIPEGYSVSREKKERFSLILESASTNQTSMYLCASRVAGNQPQHFGDGTRLSIL.

The V and J genes are TRBV6-5 and TRBJ1-2; no reliable D call. This CDR3 is 15 amino acids long. CDR1 MNHEY and CDR2 SVGAGI come from the germline V gene. Trimming shortened V by 7 bases and J by 5 bases, and 20 bases separated the two germline ends. The chain's CDR3 is CASTGIQAPNYGYTF. DNA for the CDR3: TGTGCCAGCACCGGGATCCAGGCTCCGAATTATGGCTACACCTTC.

This rearrangement joins TRBV7-3 to TRBJ2-1; no definite D call. V lost 5 bases, J lost 10 bases, and 12 bases lay in between. Germline lookup yields CDR1 SGHTA and CDR2 FQGTGA. The CDR3 has 12 amino acids. The chain's CDR3 is CASSHSFGEQFF. In nucleotides, the CDR3 is TGTGCCAGCAGCCACAGTTTCGGCGAGCAGTTCTTC.

This sequence joins TRBV27 and TRBJ1-3, with D possibly being TRBD1 (6 bases). Germline V lookup: CDR1 MNHEY, CDR2 SMNVEV (reference sequence). The CDR3 is 16 residues long. The germline V and J ends were trimmed by 11 bases and 0 bases, with 20 bases remaining between them. CDR3 in DNA: TGTGCCCCAAAACCTGGGGACACCGACTCTGGAAACACCATATATTTT. Amino acid sequence: CAPKPGDTDSGNTIYF.

This clone was observed a few times. This chain uses TRBV9 with TRBJ1-1; possible D gene TRBD1, 6 bases. Germline V CDR1 and CDR2: SGDLS, YYNGEE. The CDR3 runs to 15 residues. The germline V and J ends were trimmed by 3 bases and 11 bases, with 23 bases remaining between them. The CDR3 DNA sequence: TGTGCCAGCAGCGCGCCACAGGGCACGGTGCACGAGGCTTTCTTT. This translates into CASSAPQGTVHEAFF.

The chain is built from TRBV7-3 and TRBJ2-1, with TRBD1 identical over 11 bases. The length of the CDR3 is 14 residues. Germline assignment: CDR1 SGHTA and CDR2 FQGTGA. CDR3 in amino acids: CATGTGGLYNEQFF. For the CDR3, the DNA is TGTGCGACCGGGACAGGGGGATTATACAATGAGCAGTTCTTC.

The chain recombines TRBV3-1 (or the pseudogene TRBV3-2) with TRBJ2-1, with TRBD2 identical over 11 bases. Germline V gene sequence: CDR1 LGHDT, CDR2 YNNKEL (reference sequence). V shed 4 bases and J 7 bases; nucleotides not matched to a gene: 9. The CDR3 is 16 residues long. CDR3 DNA sequence: TGTGCCAGCAGCCTCGGACTAGCGGGCGACGGGAATGAGCAGTTCTTC. Its translation: CASSLGLAGDGNEQFF.

CDR3 nucleotide sequence: TGTGCCAGCCGACCGGGGGGGCCGGGTCAGCCCCAGCATTTT. It specifies CASRPGGPGQPQHF. This chain uses TRBV27 with TRBJ1-5; D may be TRBD1 (6 bases). CDR1 and CDR2 from the germline V gene are MNHEY and SMNVEV (reference sequence). Trimming took off 8 bases at V and 6 bases at J, with 17 bases between the two ends. CDR3 length equals 14 residues.

The chain joins TRBV28 to TRBJ1-5; 7 nucleotides align to TRBD1. CDR1 and CDR2 from the germline V gene are MDHEN and SYDVKM. The CDR3 runs 16 residues. Trimming took 5 bases from V and 4 from J; bases not matched to a gene: 11. CDR3 sequence (DNA): TGTGCCAGCAGTCGCCCAGGACAGGCGATAAATCAGCCCCAGCATTTT. It is translated as CASSRPGQAINQPQHF. Looking up the rest from reference TRBV28 and TRBJ1-5 gives the full variable domain: DVKVTQSSRYLVKRTGEKVFLECVQDMDHENMFWYRQDPGLGLRLIYFSYDVKMKEKGDIPEGYSVSREKKERFSLILESASTNQTSMYLCASSRPGQAINQPQHFGDGTRLSIL.

V is TRBV5-4 and J is TRBJ1-4; 8 bases line up with TRBD1. The CDR3 consists of 16 residues. V shed 4 bases and J 5 bases; nucleotides not matched to a gene: 10. Germline V gives CDR1 SGHNT, CDR2 YYREEE (reference sequence). As DNA, the CDR3 is TGTGCCAGCAGCGACGCCCGGGACAGGACAAATGAAAAACTGTTTTTT. Protein product: CASSDARDRTNEKLFF.

The chain couples TRBV16 to TRBJ1-1; D gene unclear. The CDR3 extends over 15 amino acids. V dropped 0 bases and J dropped 1 base, with 9 bases sitting between them. Germline V gene data show CDR1 as KGHSY and CDR2 as FQNENV. The chain's CDR3 is CASSQSGRPNTEAFF. The CDR3 nucleotides are TGTGCCAGCAGCCAATCCGGGAGGCCGAACACTGAAGCTTTCTTT. The whole variable domain, filled in from reference TRBV16 and TRBJ1-1, reads GEEVAQTPKHLVRGEGQKAKLYCAPIKGHSYVFWYQQVLKNEFKFLISFQNENVFDETGMPKERFSAKCLPNSPCSLEIQATKLEDSAVYFCASSQSGRPNTEAFFGQGTRLTVV.

This chain connects TRBV5-1 to TRBJ1-2, with no clear D. The CDR3 is made up of 15 amino acids. The V gene lost 0 bases and the J gene lost 4 bases, with 13 bases spanning the gap. Germline V gene lookup returns CDR1 SGHRS and CDR2 YFSETQ. CDR3 nucleotides: TGCGCCAGCAGCTTGGGACAACCGGGATTCTATGGCTACACCTTC. Protein sequence: CASSLGQPGFYGYTF. The entire variable domain, with the rest obtained from reference TRBV5-1 and TRBJ1-2, is as follows: KAGVTQTPRYLIKTRGQQVTLSCSPISGHRSVSWYQQTPGQGLQFLFEYFSETQRNKGNFPGRFSGRQFSNSRSEMNVSTLELGDSALYLCASSLGQPGFYGYTFGSGTRLTVV.

The gene calls are TRBV20-1 and TRBJ1-1, with 7 nucleotides matching TRBD1. V lost 3 bases and J lost 3; bases outside the gene matches: 10. Germline V gene data show CDR1 as DFQATT and CDR2 as SNEGSKA (reference sequence). The CDR3 consists of 15 residues. The DNA of the CDR3 is TGCAGTGCTAGTGATTCAGGGGGGTCGGACACTGAAGCTTTCTTT. Translation: CSASDSGGSDTEAFF.

This clone was seen once. V and J are TRBV29-1 and TRBJ1-2; 8 bases agree with TRBD1. The length of the CDR3 is 13 residues. CDR1 and CDR2 from the germline V gene are SQVTM and ANQGSEA. Unmatched junction bases numbered 4, after V lost 4 bases and J lost 3 bases. CDR3 region: CSVGQGTDYGYTF. DNA of the CDR3: TGCAGCGTTGGACAGGGGACGGACTATGGCTACACCTTC.

This clone has a handful of counts. The chain links TRBV5-1 to TRBJ2-3; 8 bases line up with TRBD2. Germline loops: CDR1 SGHRS, CDR2 YFSETQ. The CDR3 contains 11 residues. The J segment lost 10 bases and the V segment lost 4 bases, leaving 2 bases of the junction unmatched. The CDR3 bases are TGCGCCAGCAGCCCCGGGGGGGCGCAGTATTTT. This gives the protein CASSPGGAQYF.

The chain employs TRBV11-2 and TRBJ1-6; 8 nucleotides line up with TRBD1. Germline CDR1 reads SGHAT; CDR2 reads FQNNGV. V dropped 0 bases and J dropped 8; count of bases not matched to a gene: 6. The CDR3 contains 16 residues. CDR3 sequence: CASSLDIRGPYSPLHF. For the CDR3, the DNA is TGTGCCAGCAGCTTAGATATCAGGGGGCCTTATTCACCCCTCCACTTT.

This rearrangement joins TRBV4-2 to TRBJ1-4, with a possible D match to TRBD1 (5 bases). This CDR3 spans 14 amino acids. Germline-derived CDR1 and CDR2 are LGHNA and YNFKEQ. V dropped 5 bases and J dropped 5 bases, with 12 bases sitting between them. CDR3 sequence (DNA): TGTGCCAGCAGCTCCCAACGGGGGAATGAAAAACTGTTTTTT. Translation gives CASSSQRGNEKLFF.